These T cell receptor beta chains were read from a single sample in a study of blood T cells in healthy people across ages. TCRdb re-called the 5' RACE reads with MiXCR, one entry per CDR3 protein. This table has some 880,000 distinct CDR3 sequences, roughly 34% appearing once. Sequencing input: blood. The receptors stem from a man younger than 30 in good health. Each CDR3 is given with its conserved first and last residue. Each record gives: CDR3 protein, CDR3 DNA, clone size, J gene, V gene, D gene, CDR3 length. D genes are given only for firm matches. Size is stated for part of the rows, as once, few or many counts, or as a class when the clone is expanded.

cdr3_aa: CASSLDGDAYEAFF; cdr3_nt: TGCGCCAGCAGCTTGGATGGGGACGCCTATGAAGCTTTCTTT; clone_size: NA; j_call: TRBJ1-1; v_call: TRBV5-1; d_call: NA; cdr3_length: 14
cdr3_aa: CASSQGVSDTQYF; cdr3_nt: TGTGCCAGCAGCCAAGGAGTTTCAGATACGCAGTATTTT; clone_size: few; j_call: TRBJ2-3; v_call: TRBV3-1; d_call: NA; cdr3_length: 13
cdr3_aa: CSAGGWRGPFYNEQFF; cdr3_nt: TGCAGTGCTGGGGGGTGGAGGGGGCCGTTCTACAATGAGCAGTTCTTC; clone_size: few; j_call: TRBJ2-1; v_call: TRBV20-1; d_call: NA; cdr3_length: 16
cdr3_aa: CASSPPTETQYF; cdr3_nt: TGTGCCAGCAGCCCGCCGACAGAGACCCAGTACTTC; clone_size: many; j_call: TRBJ2-5; v_call: TRBV7-2; d_call: NA; cdr3_length: 12
cdr3_aa: CAISGWGQETQYF; cdr3_nt: TGTGCCATCAGTGGCTGGGGCCAAGAGACCCAGTACTTC; clone_size: many; j_call: TRBJ2-5; v_call: TRBV10-3; d_call: NA; cdr3_length: 13
cdr3_aa: CSARDGEQYF; cdr3_nt: TGCAGTGCTAGAGATGGGGAGCAGTACTTC; clone_size: few; j_call: TRBJ2-5; v_call: TRBV20-1; d_call: NA; cdr3_length: 10
cdr3_aa: CSASPRTLTDTQYF; cdr3_nt: TGCAGTGCTAGCCCCCGGACCCTCACAGATACGCAGTATTTT; clone_size: few; j_call: TRBJ2-3; v_call: TRBV20-1; d_call: NA; cdr3_length: 14
cdr3_aa: CASRTQTTNTGELFF; cdr3_nt: TGTGCCAGCAGGACCCAGACTACGAACACCGGGGAGCTGTTTTTT; clone_size: few; j_call: TRBJ2-2; v_call: TRBV2; d_call: NA; cdr3_length: 15
cdr3_aa: CASSLYRDRDGYTF; cdr3_nt: TGTGCCAGCAGCTTATATCGGGACAGGGATGGCTACACCTTC; clone_size: NA; j_call: TRBJ1-2; v_call: TRBV11-2; d_call: TRBD1; cdr3_length: 14
cdr3_aa: CSALQGSYNEQFF; cdr3_nt: TGCAGTGCCCTACAGGGATCCTACAATGAGCAGTTCTTC; clone_size: NA; j_call: TRBJ2-1; v_call: TRBV20-1; d_call: NA; cdr3_length: 13
cdr3_aa: CASSYSRALTDTQYF; cdr3_nt: TGTGCCAGCAGTTACAGCCGGGCGTTGACAGATACGCAGTATTTT; clone_size: many; j_call: TRBJ2-3; v_call: TRBV6-5; d_call: NA; cdr3_length: 15
cdr3_aa: CASSPLRYEQYF; cdr3_nt: TGTGCCAGCAGCCCCCTCAGGTACGAGCAGTACTTC; clone_size: NA; j_call: TRBJ2-7; v_call: TRBV7-2; d_call: NA; cdr3_length: 12
cdr3_aa: CASSVPDRGNEQYF; cdr3_nt: TGTGCCAGCAGCGTTCCCGACAGGGGGAATGAGCAGTACTTC; clone_size: once; j_call: TRBJ2-7; v_call: TRBV9; d_call: TRBD1; cdr3_length: 14
cdr3_aa: CASSQVGLAGGSDTQYF; cdr3_nt: TGCGCCAGCAGCCAAGTTGGATTAGCGGGGGGTTCGGATACGCAGTATTTT; clone_size: NA; j_call: TRBJ2-3; v_call: TRBV4-3; d_call: TRBD2; cdr3_length: 17
cdr3_aa: CASSFPGESYEQYF; cdr3_nt: TGTGCCAGCAGCTTTCCCGGGGAAAGTTACGAGCAGTACTTC; clone_size: many; j_call: TRBJ2-7; v_call: TRBV7-9; d_call: NA; cdr3_length: 14
cdr3_aa: CASSLRGTSFF; cdr3_nt: TGTGCCAGCAGTTTGAGGGGGACATCTTTCTTT; clone_size: NA; j_call: TRBJ1-1; v_call: TRBV12-3/TRBV12-4; d_call: NA; cdr3_length: 11
cdr3_aa: CASSLVRLQETQYF; cdr3_nt: TGTGCCAGCAGCTTAGTACGGCTACAAGAGACCCAGTACTTC; clone_size: NA; j_call: TRBJ2-5; v_call: TRBV7-2; d_call: NA; cdr3_length: 14
cdr3_aa: CASSQDGKLAQTQYF; cdr3_nt: TGTGCCAGCAGCCAAGATGGGAAACTAGCCCAGACCCAGTACTTC; clone_size: NA; j_call: TRBJ2-5; v_call: TRBV3-1; d_call: NA; cdr3_length: 15
cdr3_aa: CASSLGGGDTEYF; cdr3_nt: TGTGCCAGCAGTTTAGGCGGGGGAGATACGGAATATTTT; clone_size: NA; j_call: TRBJ2-3; v_call: TRBV12-3/TRBV12-4; d_call: TRBD2; cdr3_length: 13
cdr3_aa: CASSQAGTEQETQYF; cdr3_nt: TGCGCCAGCAGCCAAGCCGGGACCGAACAAGAGACCCAGTACTTC; clone_size: few; j_call: TRBJ2-5; v_call: TRBV4-1; d_call: NA; cdr3_length: 15
cdr3_aa: CAGSQDLGGGAFSTDTQYF; cdr3_nt: TGTGCCGGCAGCCAAGATCTCGGCGGGGGGGCGTTCAGCACAGATACGCAGTATTTT; clone_size: NA; j_call: TRBJ2-3; v_call: TRBV14; d_call: TRBD2; cdr3_length: 19
cdr3_aa: CASSSRTGESYYGYTF; cdr3_nt: TGCGCCAGCAGCTCCCGGACAGGGGAGAGCTACTATGGCTACACCTTC; clone_size: NA; j_call: TRBJ1-2; v_call: TRBV5-1; d_call: TRBD1; cdr3_length: 16
cdr3_aa: CASSLFLPKLGGPYNEQYF; cdr3_nt: TGTGCCAGCAGCCTCTTCCTCCCAAAACTGGGCGGTCCCTACAATGAGCAGTACTTC; clone_size: once; j_call: TRBJ2-7; v_call: TRBV9; d_call: NA; cdr3_length: 19
cdr3_aa: CASSPGGLAGGSTDTQYF; cdr3_nt: TGTGCCAGCAGCCCAGGGGGACTAGCGGGGGGTAGCACAGATACGCAGTATTTT; clone_size: NA; j_call: TRBJ2-3; v_call: TRBV7-2; d_call: TRBD2; cdr3_length: 18
cdr3_aa: CSAAIAGLAYNEQFF; cdr3_nt: TGCAGTGCCGCAATAGCGGGGTTAGCCTACAATGAGCAGTTCTTC; clone_size: once; j_call: TRBJ2-1; v_call: TRBV20-1; d_call: TRBD2; cdr3_length: 15
cdr3_aa: CASSFSSGANVLTF; cdr3_nt: TGTGCCAGCAGCTTTTCTTCTGGGGCCAACGTCCTGACTTTC; clone_size: many; j_call: TRBJ2-6; v_call: TRBV5-1; d_call: NA; cdr3_length: 14
cdr3_aa: CSARVGGGGYTF; cdr3_nt: TGCAGTGCGAGAGTGGGGGGAGGTGGCTACACCTTC; clone_size: NA; j_call: TRBJ1-2; v_call: TRBV20-1; d_call: NA; cdr3_length: 12
cdr3_aa: CASTQAGGPFGETQYF; cdr3_nt: TGCGCCAGCACCCAAGCGGGAGGACCCTTCGGAGAGACCCAGTACTTC; clone_size: once; j_call: TRBJ2-5; v_call: TRBV5-1; d_call: TRBD2; cdr3_length: 16
cdr3_aa: CASSDGSRTQYF; cdr3_nt: TGTGCCAGCAGCGATGGGAGTCGCACGCAGTATTTT; clone_size: few; j_call: TRBJ2-3; v_call: TRBV5-5; d_call: NA; cdr3_length: 12
cdr3_aa: CSVVNLRLGQSYEQYF; cdr3_nt: TGCAGCGTTGTTAACCTCAGGCTGGGGCAGTCCTACGAGCAGTACTTC; clone_size: NA; j_call: TRBJ2-7; v_call: TRBV29-1; d_call: NA; cdr3_length: 16
cdr3_aa: CASSGSWGYRYEQYF; cdr3_nt: TGTGCCAGCAGCGGGAGCTGGGGGTATCGCTACGAGCAGTACTTC; clone_size: few; j_call: TRBJ2-7; v_call: TRBV5-5; d_call: NA; cdr3_length: 15
cdr3_aa: CASSQGQGGDYGYTF; cdr3_nt: TGCGCCAGCAGCCAGGGACAGGGGGGTGACTATGGCTACACCTTC; clone_size: few; j_call: TRBJ1-2; v_call: TRBV4-1; d_call: TRBD1; cdr3_length: 15
cdr3_aa: CAITRGGQETQYF; cdr3_nt: TGTGCCATCACGAGGGGCGGACAAGAGACCCAGTACTTC; clone_size: many; j_call: TRBJ2-5; v_call: TRBV10-3; d_call: NA; cdr3_length: 13
cdr3_aa: CASSDPTSGGFQDTQYF; cdr3_nt: TGTGCCAGCAGCGATCCGACTAGCGGGGGGTTTCAAGATACGCAGTATTTT; clone_size: many; j_call: TRBJ2-3; v_call: TRBV9; d_call: TRBD2; cdr3_length: 17
cdr3_aa: CSAAGHQETQYF; cdr3_nt: TGCAGTGCTGCGGGACACCAAGAGACCCAGTACTTC; clone_size: few; j_call: TRBJ2-5; v_call: TRBV20-1; d_call: NA; cdr3_length: 12
cdr3_aa: CSATGLAATDTQYF; cdr3_nt: TGCAGTGCTACAGGACTAGCGGCAACAGATACGCAGTATTTT; clone_size: many; j_call: TRBJ2-3; v_call: TRBV20-1; d_call: TRBD2; cdr3_length: 14
cdr3_aa: CASSSGGAKNIQYF; cdr3_nt: TGCGCCAGCAGCTCCGGGGGGGCCAAAAACATTCAGTACTTC; clone_size: many; j_call: TRBJ2-4; v_call: TRBV5-1; d_call: TRBD2; cdr3_length: 14
cdr3_aa: CASTPGWGNTEAFF; cdr3_nt: TGTGCCAGCACCCCGGGGTGGGGGAACACTGAAGCTTTCTTT; clone_size: few; j_call: TRBJ1-1; v_call: TRBV27; d_call: NA; cdr3_length: 14
cdr3_aa: CASSIDPGSNTQYF; cdr3_nt: TGCGCCAGCAGCATTGATCCGGGATCGAATACGCAGTATTTT; clone_size: NA; j_call: TRBJ2-3; v_call: TRBV5-1; d_call: NA; cdr3_length: 14
cdr3_aa: CASSPGTGANSPLHF; cdr3_nt: TGTGCCAGCAGCCCCGGGACAGGGGCTAATTCACCCCTCCACTTT; clone_size: NA; j_call: TRBJ1-6; v_call: TRBV6-5; d_call: TRBD1; cdr3_length: 15
cdr3_aa: CASTPQGASATGELFF; cdr3_nt: TGCGCCAGTACTCCCCAAGGGGCGTCGGCCACCGGGGAGCTGTTTTTT; clone_size: NA; j_call: TRBJ2-2; v_call: TRBV5-1; d_call: NA; cdr3_length: 16
cdr3_aa: CSADRTGWNEAFF; cdr3_nt: TGCAGTGCGGACCGAACAGGGTGGAATGAAGCTTTCTTT; clone_size: NA; j_call: TRBJ1-1; v_call: TRBV20-1; d_call: NA; cdr3_length: 13
cdr3_aa: CASSFGTGLYEQYF; cdr3_nt: TGCGCCAGCAGCTTCGGGACAGGGCTTTACGAGCAGTACTTC; clone_size: many; j_call: TRBJ2-7; v_call: TRBV5-6; d_call: TRBD1; cdr3_length: 14
cdr3_aa: CASSQDGGTEAFF; cdr3_nt: TGCGCCAGCAGCCAAGATGGGGGCACTGAAGCTTTCTTT; clone_size: many; j_call: TRBJ1-1; v_call: TRBV4-3; d_call: NA; cdr3_length: 13
cdr3_aa: CASSQERRGINEQFF; cdr3_nt: TGCGCCAGCAGCCAAGAACGGAGAGGGATCAATGAGCAGTTCTTC; clone_size: few; j_call: TRBJ2-1; v_call: TRBV4-3; d_call: NA; cdr3_length: 15
cdr3_aa: CASNAGGGTIEQFF; cdr3_nt: TGTGCCAGCAATGCGGGGGGCGGTACAATTGAGCAGTTCTTC; clone_size: NA; j_call: TRBJ2-1; v_call: TRBV13; d_call: TRBD2; cdr3_length: 14
cdr3_aa: CASRRPGGDVRETQYF; cdr3_nt: TGTGCCAGCAGGCGACCAGGGGGCGACGTGAGAGAGACCCAGTACTTC; clone_size: NA; j_call: TRBJ2-5; v_call: TRBV6-6; d_call: TRBD1; cdr3_length: 16
cdr3_aa: CASSPPSPNTEAFF; cdr3_nt: TGTGCCAGCTCACCACCGTCGCCGAACACTGAAGCTTTCTTT; clone_size: NA; j_call: TRBJ1-1; v_call: TRBV18; d_call: NA; cdr3_length: 14
cdr3_aa: CASSSDPVGGRYGYTF; cdr3_nt: TGTGCCAGCAGCTCGGATCCTGTCGGGGGAAGGTATGGCTACACCTTC; clone_size: few; j_call: TRBJ1-2; v_call: TRBV7-2; d_call: NA; cdr3_length: 16
cdr3_aa: CSVEKIAGGSDTQYF; cdr3_nt: TGCAGCGTTGAAAAGATAGCGGGAGGCTCAGATACGCAGTATTTT; clone_size: NA; j_call: TRBJ2-3; v_call: TRBV29-1; d_call: TRBD2; cdr3_length: 15
cdr3_aa: CASSEWVSGGGELFF; cdr3_nt: TGTGCCAGCAGTGAATGGGTTAGTGGAGGCGGGGAGCTGTTTTTT; clone_size: NA; j_call: TRBJ2-2; v_call: TRBV25-1; d_call: NA; cdr3_length: 15
cdr3_aa: CASSAGILAGETQYF; cdr3_nt: TGTGCCAGCAGCGCAGGTATACTAGCGGGAGAGACCCAGTACTTC; clone_size: NA; j_call: TRBJ2-5; v_call: TRBV9; d_call: TRBD2; cdr3_length: 15
cdr3_aa: CSARDESGAGEQYF; cdr3_nt: TGCAGTGCTAGAGACGAATCAGGGGCGGGCGAGCAGTACTTC; clone_size: few; j_call: TRBJ2-7; v_call: TRBV20-1; d_call: NA; cdr3_length: 14
cdr3_aa: CATTANRGSYQETQYF; cdr3_nt: TGTGCCACTACCGCTAACCGGGGGTCCTACCAAGAGACCCAGTACTTC; clone_size: many; j_call: TRBJ2-5; v_call: TRBV10-3; d_call: NA; cdr3_length: 16
cdr3_aa: CASSLVVAGIDNEQFF; cdr3_nt: TGTGCCAGCAGCTTAGTGGTTGCGGGAATTGATAATGAGCAGTTCTTC; clone_size: NA; j_call: TRBJ2-1; v_call: TRBV7-8; d_call: NA; cdr3_length: 16
cdr3_aa: CASSWGDLLEQYF; cdr3_nt: TGCGCCAGCAGCTGGGGTGACCTGCTGGAGCAGTACTTC; clone_size: few; j_call: TRBJ2-7; v_call: TRBV5-1; d_call: NA; cdr3_length: 13
cdr3_aa: CASSQIQGREETQYF; cdr3_nt: TGTGCCAGCAGCCAGATACAGGGGCGCGAAGAGACCCAGTACTTC; clone_size: NA; j_call: TRBJ2-5; v_call: TRBV13; d_call: TRBD1; cdr3_length: 15